This T cell receptor (beta chain) came from a study of Ad26.COV2.S vaccination and SARS-CoV-2 variants. The overall study: Within the COV1001 Ad26.COV2.S trial arm, the donor was enrolled. In the study, Ad26.COV2.S was injected intramuscularly once, or twice 56 days apart. Regarding the study as a whole: Recipients of either vaccine or placebo displayed similar breadth of non-spike TCRs.

Germline V gene sequence: CDR1 SEHNR, CDR2 FQNEAQ (reference sequence). CDR3 length equals 15 residues. Trimming took off 6 bases at V and 4 bases at J, with 18 bases between the two ends. This table comes from immunoSEQ multiplex PCR, and its TCRdb copy is limited to in-frame clones, with some not included. The data hold 250,000 or so clones, with roughly nine tenths observed a single time. Treatment denoted: roughly 19 received Ad26.COV2.S at low or high dose, single or two shots; about five received placebo; per-sample allocation not given. The study sampled participants on day 63 after the first vaccine or placebo injection. This Boston cohort included adults aged 18-55 years. In the case of this clone: Its antigen is as yet unknown.

The chain is built from TRBV7-9 and TRBJ1-1; D unresolved. The sequencing used peripheral blood, collected in a trial of Ad26.COV2.S vaccine versus placebo. This clonotype was sampled from a person aged 18-60 years who received the Ad26.COV2.S COVID-19 vaccine or a placebo. CDR3 in DNA: TGTGCCAGCAGTCGCCCCGGGGATTTGGGCACTGAAGCTTTCTTT. The encoded protein is CASSRPGDLGTEAFF.